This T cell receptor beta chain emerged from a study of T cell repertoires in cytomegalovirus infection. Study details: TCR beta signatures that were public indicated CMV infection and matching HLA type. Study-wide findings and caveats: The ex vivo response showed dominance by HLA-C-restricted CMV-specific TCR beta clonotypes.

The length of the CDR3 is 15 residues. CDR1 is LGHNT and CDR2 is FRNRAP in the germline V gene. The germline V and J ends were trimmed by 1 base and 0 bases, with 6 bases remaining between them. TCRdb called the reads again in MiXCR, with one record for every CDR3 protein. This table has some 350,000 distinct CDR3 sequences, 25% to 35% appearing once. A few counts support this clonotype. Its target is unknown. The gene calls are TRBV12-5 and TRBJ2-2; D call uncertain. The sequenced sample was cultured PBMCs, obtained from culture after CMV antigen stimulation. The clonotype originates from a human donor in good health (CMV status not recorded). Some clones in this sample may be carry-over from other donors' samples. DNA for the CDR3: TGTGCTAGTGGTTTGGGCGGAACGAACACCGGGGAGCTGTTTTTT. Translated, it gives CASGLGGTNTGELFF.